The rows below give T cell receptor beta chains drawn from one sample of a study of T cells after yellow fever vaccination. MiXCR, run by TCRdb on the 5' RACE reads, gives a single entry per CDR3 protein. This table has some 290,000 distinct CDR3 sequences, around 10% appearing once. The sample consisted of CD4+ T cells sorted from PBMCs, taken 45 days after the yellow fever booster vaccination. Source of these receptors: a man younger than 30 who received the YFV17D yellow fever vaccine. CDR3s include the opening cysteine and the closing phenylalanine or tryptophan. D genes are given only for firm matches. The size field is filled for only some rows; it gives once, few, many or a size class.

clone_size | j_call | d_call | v_call | cdr3_aa | cdr3_nt
NA | TRBJ2-5 | TRBD2 | TRBV5-5 | CASSPGQRGYQETQYF | TGTGCCAGCAGCCCCGGGCAGCGGGGGTACCAAGAGACCCAGTACTTC
NA | TRBJ2-3 | NA | TRBV7-2 | CASSFPQGGFNADTQYF | TGTGCCAGCAGCTTTCCCCAGGGAGGTTTTAATGCAGATACGCAGTATTTT
few | TRBJ2-4 | TRBD1 | TRBV11-1 | CASGSGTGGSIQYF | TGTGCCAGCGGATCCGGGACAGGGGGATCCATTCAGTACTTC
few | TRBJ2-5 | TRBD1 | TRBV5-5 | CASSSTGGEETQYF | TGTGCCAGCAGCTCGACAGGGGGCGAAGAGACCCAGTACTTC
few | TRBJ1-5 | NA | TRBV7-6 | CASSPGPDNQPQHF | TGTGCCAGCAGCCCCGGGCCCGACAATCAGCCCCAGCATTTT
NA | TRBJ2-3 | NA | TRBV2 | CASNDNTDTQYF | TGTGCCAGCAACGATAACACAGATACGCAGTATTTT
NA | TRBJ2-1 | TRBD2 | TRBV7-2 | CASSLGLAGQEQFF | TGTGCCAGCAGCCTCGGACTAGCGGGGCAGGAGCAGTTCTTC
few | TRBJ1-2 | NA | TRBV28 | CASSLQGSANYGYTF | TGTGCCAGCAGTTTACAGGGATCAGCTAACTATGGCTACACCTTC
NA | TRBJ2-5 | TRBD2 | TRBV7-9 | CASSLARVWSGGLGNQETQYF | TGTGCCAGCAGCTTAGCGCGGGTGTGGAGCGGGGGCTTGGGAAACCAAGAGACCCAGTACTTC
few | TRBJ1-4 | NA | TRBV4-1 | CASSQGIVEKLFF | TGCGCCAGCAGCCAAGGGATCGTAGAAAAACTGTTTTTT
few | TRBJ2-5 | NA | TRBV20-1 | CSARDWEPGRETQYF | TGCAGTGCTAGAGATTGGGAGCCGGGGAGGGAGACCCAGTACTTC
few | TRBJ2-2 | NA | TRBV5-1 | CASSLSSAGELFF | TGCGCCAGCAGCTTGTCGTCCGCCGGGGAGCTGTTTTTT
NA | TRBJ2-7 | NA | TRBV5-1 | CASSLAAGAVYEQYF | TGCGCCAGCAGCTTGGCCGCGGGGGCGGTCTACGAGCAGTACTTC
many | TRBJ2-5 | TRBD2 | TRBV20-1 | CSATIAGPQETQYF | TGCAGTGCTACAATAGCGGGGCCCCAAGAGACCCAGTACTTC
few | TRBJ1-3 | NA | TRBV18 | CASSDRRNSGNTIYF | TGTGCCAGCTCAGATCGACGGAACTCTGGAAACACCATATATTTT
NA | TRBJ1-6 | NA | TRBV9 | CASSVYTGLGTPLHF | TGTGCCAGCAGCGTGTATACAGGGCTTGGGACACCCCTCCACTTT
once | TRBJ2-3 | TRBD2 | TRBV9 | CASSTGLARDTQYF | TGTGCCAGCAGCACGGGACTAGCGAGGGATACGCAGTATTTT
NA | TRBJ2-7 | NA | TRBV21-1 | CASSKGGRQEQYF | TGTGCCAGCAGCAAGGGGGGGCGCCAGGAGCAGTACTTC
few | TRBJ1-4 | NA | TRBV6-5 | CASSPLSGRQKLFF | TGTGCCAGCAGTCCACTGTCGGGGAGGCAGAAACTGTTTTTT
many | TRBJ2-1 | NA | TRBV24-1 | CATSDNNEQFF | TGTGCCACCAGTGATAACAATGAGCAGTTCTTC
many | TRBJ2-2 | NA | TRBV5-1 | CASSFHRDTGELFF | TGCGCCAGCAGCTTCCACCGGGACACCGGGGAGCTGTTTTTT
NA | TRBJ2-5 | NA | TRBV6-1 | CASNQKNGVTQYF | TGTGCCAGCAACCAGAAGAACGGGGTGACCCAGTACTTC
few | TRBJ2-3 | NA | TRBV19 | CASSIAATLDNTQYF | TGTGCCAGTAGTATAGCGGCTACTCTAGACAATACGCAGTATTTT
few | TRBJ1-1 | TRBD1 | TRBV20-1 | CSASFLDREAFF | TGCAGTGCTAGTTTCCTGGACAGGGAAGCTTTCTTT
many | TRBJ2-3 | TRBD2 | TRBV24-1 | CATSDLGLAGADTQYF | TGTGCCACCAGTGATTTGGGACTAGCGGGGGCGGATACGCAGTATTTT
few | TRBJ1-2 | NA | TRBV28 | CASTSRGDYGYTF | TGTGCCAGCACCTCTAGGGGAGACTATGGCTACACCTTC
few | TRBJ2-5 | TRBD1 | TRBV6-2/TRBV6-3 | CASRDRRGLAETQYF | TGTGCCAGCAGGGACCGCAGGGGGCTAGCAGAGACCCAGTACTTC
few | TRBJ1-2 | TRBD1 | TRBV4-2 | CASSQGTGPIFVDGYTF | TGTGCCAGCAGCCAAGGGACAGGCCCAATCTTTGTGGATGGCTACACCTTC
NA | TRBJ1-4 | NA | TRBV29-1 | CSVEVNLGGEKLFF | TGCAGCGTTGAAGTGAACCTGGGGGGGGAAAAACTGTTTTTT
many | TRBJ1-1 | NA | TRBV5-1 | CASSFDRPNTEAFF | TGCGCCAGCAGCTTTGATCGGCCGAACACTGAAGCTTTCTTT
NA | TRBJ1-5 | NA | TRBV7-9 | CASSPLTGRSNQPQHF | TGTGCCAGCAGCCCCCTGACGGGAAGAAGCAATCAGCCCCAGCATTTT
NA | TRBJ2-1 | NA | TRBV29-1 | CSVGRGAHEQFF | TGCAGCGTTGGCCGGGGGGCCCATGAGCAGTTCTTC
many | TRBJ2-1 | TRBD2 | TRBV5-1 | CASSLGSGERGEQFF | TGCGCCAGCAGCTTGGGAAGCGGGGAGCGGGGTGAGCAGTTCTTC
NA | TRBJ1-3 | NA | TRBV21-1 | CASSTSKLGQGASSGNTIYF | TGTGCCAGCAGTACTTCAAAGTTGGGACAGGGGGCTTCAAGTGGAAACACCATATATTTT
many | TRBJ2-5 | TRBD1 | TRBV9 | CASSASPLDRVETQYF | TGTGCCAGCAGCGCCAGCCCCCTTGACAGGGTAGAGACCCAGTACTTC
few | TRBJ2-1 | TRBD1 | TRBV5-1 | CASSGSRGRDEQFF | TGCGCCAGCAGCGGCTCGAGGGGGCGAGATGAGCAGTTCTTC
NA | TRBJ2-2 | TRBD1 | TRBV12-3/TRBV12-4 | CASRSWGQGIGELFF | TGTGCCAGCAGATCGTGGGGACAGGGGATCGGGGAGCTGTTTTTT
many | TRBJ2-1 | TRBD2 | TRBV28 | CASSSTSGGLNEQFF | TGTGCCAGCAGTTCCACTAGCGGGGGCCTCAATGAGCAGTTCTTC
few | TRBJ2-6 | NA | TRBV23-1 | CASTTRSGANVLTF | TGCGCCAGCACCACAAGGTCTGGGGCCAACGTCCTGACTTTC
NA | TRBJ2-7 | NA | TRBV5-1 | CASSLSGPRDGSYEQYF | TGCGCCAGCAGCTTGTCCGGCCCCCGCGATGGCTCCTACGAGCAGTACTTC
NA | TRBJ2-2 | NA | TRBV6-5 | CASSYHAGELFF | TGTGCCAGCAGTTACCATGCCGGGGAGCTGTTTTTT
NA | TRBJ2-1 | TRBD1 | TRBV11-2 | CASSLTGQKQFF | TGTGCCAGCAGCTTGACGGGACAGAAGCAGTTCTTC
few | TRBJ2-3 | NA | TRBV6-2/TRBV6-3 | CASSPATGTDTQYF | TGTGCCAGCAGTCCCGCGACAGGGACTGATACGCAGTATTTT
few | TRBJ1-1 | NA | TRBV12-3/TRBV12-4 | CASRRSGSTEAFF | TGTGCCAGCAGAAGGAGTGGGAGCACTGAAGCTTTCTTT
NA | TRBJ2-3 | NA | TRBV12-2 | CASRFVDTQYF | TGTGCAAGTCGCTTCGTGGATACGCAGTATTTT
few | TRBJ2-2 | TRBD1 | TRBV6-5 | CASSYDTGVNTGELFF | TGTGCCAGCAGCTACGACACAGGGGTAAACACCGGGGAGCTGTTTTTT